Each of the 15 T cell receptor beta chains below was sequenced from the same sample in a study of vaccination effects on CD4 cells after COVID-19. The antigens for these receptors are not known. Measured with immunoSEQ multiplex PCR; TCRdb has only the in-frame clones, and not every one. The profile shows under 60,000 clones, approximately 70% of them singletons. Once cultured for roughly 10 days, the cells underwent separation to obtain CD4+ T cells. Source: CD4+ T cells from PBMCs cultured without peptide, taken before COVID-19 vaccination. These receptors all stem from a human donor who received a COVID-19 vaccine.

The CDR3 DNA follows: TGTGCCAGCAGCCCGCAGACAAGCGGTGAGCAGTTCTTC. Translated: CASSPQTSGEQFF. The V call is TRBV5-4, the J call TRBJ2-1; the D gene is possibly TRBD2 (5 bases). The CDR3 has 13 residues. V dropped 4 bases and J dropped 9 bases, with 14 bases sitting between them. Germline assignment: CDR1 SGHNT and CDR2 YYREEE (reference sequence).

The rearrangement links TRBV18 to TRBJ2-7; D might be TRBD1 or TRBD2, each matching 5 bases. Germline values: CDR1 KGHSH, CDR2 LQKENI. The V end was cut by 5 bases, the J end by 0 bases, with 17 bases between. This CDR3 contains 16 residues. This CDR3 is CASSFESGTDSYEQYF. The CDR3 coding sequence is TGTGCCAGCTCATTCGAGTCCGGGACGGACTCCTACGAGCAGTACTTC. Full variable domain (outside the CDR3, taken from reference TRBV18 and TRBJ2-7): NAGVMQNPRHLVRRRGQEARLRCSPMKGHSHVYWYRQLPEEGLKFMVYLQKENIIDESGMPKERFSAEFPKEGPSILRIQQVVRGDSAAYFCASSFESGTDSYEQYFGPGTRLTVT.

CDR3 nucleotide sequence: TGCGCCAGCAGCCCCCCTGGGACTAGCGGAGTATACGAGCAGTACTTC. This gives the protein CASSPPGTSGVYEQYF. The rearrangement links TRBV4-1 to TRBJ2-7, with TRBD2 matching 11 bases. CDR3 length: 16 residues. Unmatched junction bases numbered 9, after V lost 4 bases and J lost 4 bases. In germline, CDR1 is MGHRA, CDR2 YSYEKL.

This chain links TRBV19 with TRBJ1-4; D is unclear. CDR1 is LNHDA and CDR2 is SQIVND in the germline V gene (reference sequence). Trimming took 3 bases from V and 5 from J, leaving 10 bases between them. There are 14 residues in the CDR3. The CDR3 nucleotides are TGTGCCAGTAGTATTTCCTTATTGAATGAAAAACTGTTTTTT. Amino acids: CASSISLLNEKLFF.

The rearrangement links TRBV18 to TRBJ1-6, with D unclear. Looked up from germline, CDR1 is KGHSH and CDR2 is LQKENI. The germline V and J ends were trimmed by 2 bases and 9 bases, with 11 bases remaining between them. This CDR3 has 14 residues. The DNA of the CDR3 is TGTGCCAGCTCACCAAGTAAGGGAGGTTCACCCCTCCACTTT. It encodes CASSPSKGGSPLHF.

The chain is built from TRBV7-9 and TRBJ1-1; tentative D call: TRBD1 (5 bases). This CDR3 is built from 16 residues. Trimming shortened V by 0 bases and J by 2 bases, and 13 bases separated the two germline ends. Per the germline V gene, CDR1 is SEHNR and CDR2 is FQNEAQ (reference sequence). CDR3 protein: CASSLAGLQVNTEAFF. CDR3 DNA sequence: TGTGCCAGCAGCTTAGCGGGGCTACAGGTTAACACTGAAGCTTTCTTT.

This clone appeared a single time. The chain uses TRBV6-6 and TRBJ2-5, with 7 bases matching TRBD1. The CDR3 is made up of 15 amino acids. J gave up 2 bases and V 2 bases, and 5 bases lay outside the gene matches. Per the germline V gene, CDR1 is MNHNY and CDR2 is SVGAGI (reference sequence). The CDR3 coding sequence is TGTGCCAGCAGTTACGCTCAGGGGGTACAAGAGACCCAGTACTTC. Its translation is CASSYAQGVQETQYF.

The V call is TRBV9, the J call TRBJ2-3, with 8 bases that match TRBD2. Germline V gene lookup returns CDR1 SGDLS and CDR2 YYNGEE. The CDR3 runs to 15 residues. The V gene end was trimmed by 4 bases and the J gene end by 0 bases; junction bases not matched to a gene: 4. The CDR3 DNA sequence: TGTGCCAGCAGCCTCGGGGGGGCCAGCACAGATACGCAGTATTTT. Amino acids: CASSLGGASTDTQYF.

The gene calls are TRBV7-9 and TRBJ2-5; D possibly corresponds to TRBD1 (6 bases). The CDR3 consists of 15 residues. Germline V gene sequence: CDR1 SEHNR, CDR2 FQNEAQ (reference sequence). The V end lost 5 bases, the J end lost 3 bases, and 16 bases lay between the germline ends. CDR3 in amino acids: CASSRPGQLKETQYF. The CDR3 nucleotides are TGTGCCAGCAGCAGGCCGGGACAACTGAAAGAGACCCAGTACTTC.

CDR3 in amino acids: CASSLQKTEAFF. The CDR3 bases are TGTGCCAGCAGCCTCCAAAAAACTGAAGCTTTCTTT. The chain couples TRBV12-3 or TRBV12-4 to TRBJ1-1; the D is unclear. The CDR3 extends over 12 amino acids. Trimming removed 6 bases at V and 5 bases at J, with 10 bases between.

This chain links TRBV21-1 with TRBJ2-2; the D call of TRBD1 is as the table states it, not checked on the DNA. TRBV21-1 counts as a pseudogene. The CDR3 sequence is 20 residues long. The CDR3 DNA sequence: TGTGCCAGCAGCCCACTTCATGGGACAGTGAATGGGGTGTTCGCCGGGGAGCTGTTTTTT. Translated, it gives CASSPLHGTVNGVFAGELFF.

This chain uses TRBV12-3 or TRBV12-4 with TRBJ1-1; D remains ambiguous. The CDR3 is made up of 13 amino acids. Trimming removed 5 bases from V and 0 bases from J, with 7 bases in between. The CDR3 nucleotides are TGTGCCAGCAGTGGGCAGGTGAACACTGAAGCTTTCTTT. Translation gives CASSGQVNTEAFF.

This clone was counted once. This rearrangement joins TRBV3-1 (or the pseudogene TRBV3-2) to TRBJ2-7; possibly TRBD1 for D (5 bases). The CDR3 length is 14 residues. V lost 4 bases to trimming and J lost 2 bases, with 12 bases between them. Germline V lookup: CDR1 LGHDT, CDR2 YNNKEL (reference sequence). Written as DNA, the CDR3 is TGTGCCAGCAGCCGCAACCAACAGGCCTACGAGCAGTACTTC. Its translation is CASSRNQQAYEQYF.

CDR3 sequence: CASSLFGANYGYTF. The DNA for the CDR3 is TGTGCCAGCAGCTTGTTCGGAGCTAACTATGGCTACACCTTC. This sequence joins TRBV7-2 and TRBJ1-2; D gene unclear. The CDR3 spans 14 residues. Trimming took off 3 bases at V and 0 bases at J, with 8 bases between the two ends. Germline assignment: CDR1 SGHTA and CDR2 FQGNSA.

The chain has TRBV29-1 and TRBJ1-4; D is ambiguous. The V end was cut by 6 bases, the J end by 7 bases, with 9 bases between. Germline V gene lookup returns CDR1 SQVTM and CDR2 ANQGSEA. This CDR3 has 11 residues. This CDR3 is CSVSVGEKLFF. DNA for the CDR3: TGCAGCGTGTCGGTTGGTGAAAAACTGTTTTTT.